A selection of T cell receptor beta chains follows, all from one sample in a study of T cells after yellow fever vaccination. Using its own MiXCR run on the 5' RACE reads, TCRdb lists one record per CDR3 protein. The sample gives roughly 260,000 distinct CDR3 sequences, 10% to 15% of which show up once; roughly 0.5% is in the top ten. The sample consisted of CD4+ T cells sorted from PBMCs, taken 45 days after the yellow fever booster vaccination. The receptors come from a man aged 25-40 years who received the YFV17D yellow fever vaccine. Each CDR3 is given with its conserved first and last residue. A D gene is named only where the DNA matches it firmly. Not all rows give a size; the values are once, few, many and, for expanded clones, a class.

clone_size: -; j_call: TRBJ1-1; v_call: TRBV20-1; d_call: TRBD1; cdr3_aa: CSARAHRGDTEAFF; cdr3_nt: TGCAGTGCTAGAGCCCACAGGGGGGACACTGAAGCTTTCTTT
clone_size: few; j_call: TRBJ2-7; v_call: TRBV7-2; d_call: -; cdr3_aa: CASSFSREAEQYF; cdr3_nt: TGTGCCAGCAGCTTTTCCCGGGAAGCCGAGCAGTACTTC
clone_size: few; j_call: TRBJ2-2; v_call: TRBV7-2; d_call: -; cdr3_aa: CASRAGTTNTGELFF; cdr3_nt: TGTGCCAGCCGCGCCGGGACAACGAACACCGGGGAGCTGTTTTTT
clone_size: -; j_call: TRBJ2-1; v_call: TRBV20-1; d_call: TRBD1; cdr3_aa: CSARGTTGDPNEQFF; cdr3_nt: TGCAGTGCTAGAGGCACGACAGGGGACCCCAATGAGCAGTTCTTC
clone_size: -; j_call: TRBJ1-6; v_call: TRBV3-1; d_call: -; cdr3_aa: CASSHGGLHNSPLHF; cdr3_nt: TGTGCCAGCAGCCACGGGGGGCTGCATAATTCACCCCTCCACTTT
clone_size: -; j_call: TRBJ2-7; v_call: TRBV7-2; d_call: TRBD1; cdr3_aa: CASSSPGTGGSYEQYF; cdr3_nt: TGTGCCAGCAGCTCACCCGGGACAGGGGGTTCCTACGAGCAGTACTTC
clone_size: -; j_call: TRBJ2-2; v_call: TRBV6-2/TRBV6-3; d_call: -; cdr3_aa: CARSYGANTGELFF; cdr3_nt: TGTGCCCGCTCATATGGGGCTAACACCGGGGAGCTGTTTTTT
clone_size: few; j_call: TRBJ2-3; v_call: TRBV4-2; d_call: -; cdr3_aa: CASSQDDPTDTQYF; cdr3_nt: TGTGCCAGCAGCCAAGATGACCCCACAGATACGCAGTATTTT
clone_size: once; j_call: TRBJ2-2; v_call: TRBV12-3/TRBV12-4; d_call: -; cdr3_aa: CASNWGSTGELFF; cdr3_nt: TGTGCCAGCAACTGGGGGTCCACCGGGGAGCTGTTTTTT
clone_size: few; j_call: TRBJ1-6; v_call: TRBV2; d_call: -; cdr3_aa: CASTPGGINSPLHF; cdr3_nt: TGTGCCAGCACCCCTGGAGGGATTAATTCACCCCTCCACTTT